These T cell receptor beta chains were read from a single sample in a study of blood T cells in healthy people across ages. TCRdb itself ran the 5' RACE reads through MiXCR, one entry per CDR3 protein. The table lists around 1.1 million distinct CDR3 sequences, approximately 38% of them singletons. Sequencing was performed on blood. These receptors were obtained from a man aged 18-30 years in good health. CDR3s include the opening cysteine and the closing phenylalanine or tryptophan. The D gene is left open where the match is weak. A row's size may be missing; if present it is once, few, many or a size class.

j_gene	abundance	d_gene	v_gene	CDR3aa	CDR3nt
TRBJ2-7	NA	NA	TRBV27	CASRDISLSSYNEQYF	TGTGCCAGCAGGGACATCTCCCTGAGCTCCTACAATGAGCAGTACTTC
TRBJ2-7	NA	TRBD1	TRBV18	CASSPLGQGKQYF	TGTGCCAGCTCACCACTGGGACAGGGCAAGCAGTACTTC
TRBJ2-3	NA	NA	TRBV11-2	CASSTQRPDTQYF	TGTGCCAGCAGCACCCAGAGGCCAGATACGCAGTATTTT
TRBJ1-5	NA	NA	TRBV2	CASSKRGTGDQPQHF	TGTGCCAGCAGTAAACGAGGGACTGGAGATCAGCCCCAGCATTTT
TRBJ1-1	NA	NA	TRBV12-3/TRBV12-4	CASSLVGGFNTEAFF	TGTGCCAGCAGTTTAGTTGGGGGGTTTAACACTGAAGCTTTCTTT
TRBJ1-4	NA	NA	TRBV5-1	CASSPDAAGGEKLFF	TGCGCCAGCAGCCCTGATGCTGCTGGGGGTGAAAAACTGTTTTTT
TRBJ1-2	many	NA	TRBV12-3/TRBV12-4	CASGRDFYGYTF	TGTGCCAGCGGACGGGACTTCTATGGCTACACCTTC
TRBJ2-1	NA	NA	TRBV6-2/TRBV6-3	CASRFDVANHNEQFF	TGTGCCAGCAGATTCGACGTGGCCAACCACAATGAGCAGTTCTTC
TRBJ2-2	NA	TRBD1	TRBV20-1	CSALRTGSNTGELFF	TGCAGTGCTCTTCGGACAGGGAGCAACACCGGGGAGCTGTTTTTT
TRBJ1-4	few	NA	TRBV4-3	CASSQEPVQNEKLFF	TGCGCCAGCAGCCAAGAACCAGTCCAAAATGAAAAACTGTTTTTT
TRBJ1-2	NA	NA	TRBV20-1	CRQSGGEDGYTF	TGCAGGCAAAGCGGAGGGGAGGATGGCTACACCTTC
TRBJ2-3	few	NA	TRBV28	CASGEYGTDTQYF	TGTGCCAGCGGGGAATATGGCACAGATACGCAGTATTTT
TRBJ2-3	few	TRBD2	TRBV25-1	CASSLPGGLYTDTQYF	TGTGCCAGCAGTCTTCCGGGGGGACTCTACACAGATACGCAGTATTTT
TRBJ2-1	many	NA	TRBV6-4	CASNPGGGLQNEQFF	TGTGCCAGCAACCCCGGCGGGGGCCTCCAAAATGAGCAGTTCTTC
TRBJ1-2	NA	NA	TRBV20-1	CSARDKGSYGYTF	TGCAGTGCTAGAGATAAGGGGAGCTATGGCTACACCTTC
TRBJ2-1	NA	TRBD2	TRBV28	CASSLSIAGSYNEQFF	TGTGCCAGCAGTTTATCTATAGCGGGCTCCTACAATGAGCAGTTCTTC
TRBJ2-3	NA	NA	TRBV18	CASSPPSVDTQYF	TGTGCCAGCTCACCACCGTCGGTGGATACGCAGTATTTT
TRBJ1-2	many	NA	TRBV2	CASSYTGPGYTF	TGTGCCAGCAGTTATACAGGTCCTGGCTACACCTTC
TRBJ2-3	many	NA	TRBV29-1	CSVRGDGPTDTQYF	TGCAGCGTCCGAGGGGATGGACCCACAGATACGCAGTATTTT
TRBJ1-5	few	NA	TRBV12-3/TRBV12-4	CASSPSGRGRDQPQHF	TGTGCCAGCAGTCCCTCCGGGCGGGGGCGCGATCAGCCCCAGCATTTT
TRBJ2-7	NA	NA	TRBV27	CASSPRLSYEQYF	TGTGCCAGCAGTCCCCGGTTGTCCTACGAGCAGTACTTC
TRBJ1-5	few	NA	TRBV7-2	CASSVERTDDQPQHF	TGTGCCAGCAGCGTAGAGCGCACCGACGATCAGCCCCAGCATTTT
TRBJ1-1	NA	NA	TRBV10-3	CAISERVTEAFF	TGCGCCATCAGTGAGCGGGTCACTGAAGCTTTCTTT
TRBJ2-3	many	NA	TRBV6-2/TRBV6-3	CASSYSNGDTQYF	TGTGCCAGCAGTTACTCGAATGGAGATACGCAGTATTTT
TRBJ1-2	NA	NA	TRBV20-1	CGCGRRGLVNYGYTF	TGCGGCTGTGGCCGGCGGGGGCTAGTTAACTATGGCTACACCTTC
TRBJ2-1	few	NA	TRBV20-1	CSAREASRGSSNEQFF	TGCAGTGCTAGAGAGGCCAGCAGGGGATCTTCCAATGAGCAGTTCTTC
TRBJ1-2	NA	TRBD1	TRBV12-3/TRBV12-4	CASSLRTGGSNYGYTF	TGTGCCAGCAGTTTGCGGACAGGGGGGTCTAACTATGGCTACACCTTC
TRBJ2-7	many	NA	TRBV10-3	CAISEGDEQYF	TGTGCCATCAGTGAGGGGGACGAGCAGTACTTC
TRBJ2-7	NA	NA	TRBV6-5	CASSLGGWSYNEQYF	TGTGCCAGCAGCCTCGGTGGGTGGTCCTACAATGAGCAGTACTTC
TRBJ1-1	few	NA	TRBV10-3	CAAQTETTEAFF	TGTGCCGCCCAGACAGAGACCACTGAAGCTTTCTTT
TRBJ2-1	few	NA	TRBV4-1	CASSQEGAAGEQFF	TGCGCCAGCAGCCAAGAAGGGGCGGCGGGTGAGCAGTTCTTC
TRBJ2-3	NA	TRBD2	TRBV7-2	CASSLGASGGSTDTQYF	TGTGCCAGCAGCTTAGGGGCTAGCGGGGGCAGCACAGATACGCAGTATTTT
TRBJ2-4	NA	NA	TRBV6-2/TRBV6-3	CASSPDRPENIQYF	TGTGCCAGCAGTCCAGACAGGCCCGAAAACATTCAGTACTTC
TRBJ2-5	NA	NA	TRBV2	CASSLYRDETQYF	TGTGCCAGCAGTCTTTACAGGGATGAGACCCAGTACTTC
TRBJ1-5	NA	TRBD1	TRBV20-1	CSAESDRGYSNQPQHF	TGCAGTGCTGAGAGTGACAGGGGATATAGCAATCAGCCCCAGCATTTT
TRBJ2-1	NA	TRBD1	TRBV5-1	CASRFTLGTGGISYNEQFF	TGCGCCAGCAGGTTCACCTTAGGGACAGGGGGTATCTCCTACAATGAGCAGTTCTTC
TRBJ2-7	NA	NA	TRBV29-1	CSYTTRQDSYEQYF	TGCAGCTATACCACTAGACAGGACTCCTACGAGCAGTACTTC
TRBJ2-1	NA	NA	TRBV7-3	CASSPGPLYNEQFF	TGTGCCAGCAGCCCGGGACCCTTATACAATGAGCAGTTCTTC
TRBJ1-2	NA	NA	TRBV30	CAWRDRDYGYTF	TGTGCCTGGAGGGACAGAGACTATGGCTACACCTTC
TRBJ1-2	NA	TRBD1	TRBV20-1	CSPRGQVNYGYTF	TGCAGCCCCCGAGGACAGGTCAACTATGGCTACACCTTC
TRBJ2-5	NA	NA	TRBV3-1	CASSQGRRLETQYF	TGTGCCAGCAGCCAGGGTAGGAGATTGGAGACCCAGTACTTC
TRBJ2-1	few	NA	TRBV9	CASSVDLGGLYNEQFF	TGTGCCAGCAGCGTAGATCTAGGGGGGCTATACAATGAGCAGTTCTTC